In its sample, the clone carrying this T cell receptor (beta chain) was seen a few times. TCRdb redid the calling of the RT-PCR reads with MiXCR, one entry per CDR3 protein. The profile shows over 300,000 distinct CDR3 sequences, just over 20% of them singletons. This record belongs to a study of response to subunit inactivated influenza vaccine. The germline V gene has CDR1 SGDLS and CDR2 YYNGEE. This CDR3 contains 14 residues. V shed 2 bases and J shed 0 bases, with 6 bases lying between them. The sequence derives from a man aged 50-75 years who received an inactivated influenza vaccine. The sequenced sample was PBMCs from blood, obtained about 19 months after vaccination. V is TRBV9 and J is TRBJ2-1; TRBD1 is a possible D gene (5 bases). CDR3 sequence: CASSVDSSYNEQFF. CDR3 coding DNA: TGTGCCAGCAGCGTCGACAGCTCCTACAATGAGCAGTTCTTC.